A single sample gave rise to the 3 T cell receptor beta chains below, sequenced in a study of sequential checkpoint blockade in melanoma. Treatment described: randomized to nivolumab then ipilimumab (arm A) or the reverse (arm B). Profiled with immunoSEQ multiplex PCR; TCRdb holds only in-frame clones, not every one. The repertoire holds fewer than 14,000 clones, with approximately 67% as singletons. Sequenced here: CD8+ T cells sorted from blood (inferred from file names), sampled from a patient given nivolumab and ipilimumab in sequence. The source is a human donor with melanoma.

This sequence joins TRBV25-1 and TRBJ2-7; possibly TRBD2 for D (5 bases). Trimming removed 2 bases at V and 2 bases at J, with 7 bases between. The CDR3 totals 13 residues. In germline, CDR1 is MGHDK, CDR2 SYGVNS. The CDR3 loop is CASSEVGTYEQYF. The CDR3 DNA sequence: TGTGCCAGCAGTGAAGTCGGGACCTACGAGCAGTACTTC.

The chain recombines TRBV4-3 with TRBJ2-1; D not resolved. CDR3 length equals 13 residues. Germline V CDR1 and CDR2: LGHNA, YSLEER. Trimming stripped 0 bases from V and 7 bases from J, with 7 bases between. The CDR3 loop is CASSQDVENEQFF. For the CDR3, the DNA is TGCGCCAGCAGCCAAGATGTTGAGAATGAGCAGTTCTTC.

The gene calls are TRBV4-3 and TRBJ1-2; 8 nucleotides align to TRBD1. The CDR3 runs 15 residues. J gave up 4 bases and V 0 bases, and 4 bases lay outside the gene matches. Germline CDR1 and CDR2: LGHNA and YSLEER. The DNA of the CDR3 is TGCGCCAGCAGCCAAGAAACGGACAGGGTCTATGGCTACACCTTC. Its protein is CASSQETDRVYGYTF.